The source of this T cell receptor (beta chain) is a study of blood T cell repertoires in COVID-19. About the research overall: Acute and convalescent COVID-19 samples came from the United States, Italy and Spain. T cells, B-cell-depleted T cells, or PBMCs provided the cDNA or gDNA that served as material.

CDR1 and CDR2 from the germline V gene are KGHSH and LQKENI. The CDR3 contains 16 residues. Germline trimming cut 8 bases from V and 0 bases from J; bases unmatched to any gene: 7. The method was immunoSEQ multiplex PCR; TCRdb's version includes in-frame clones alone and lacks a portion of them. Of 100,000 to 150,000 clones listed, 84% were seen once; the top ten hold 9.5% to 15%. This chain uses TRBV18 with TRBJ2-2; 9 bases agree with TRBD1. The sequence was obtained from a woman aged 25 to 45 who had recovered from COVID-19. The specimen sequenced was peripheral blood. Written as DNA, the CDR3 is TGTGCCAGCCGAACCGGGACAGGGACGAACACCGGGGAGCTGTTTTTT. It specifies CASRTGTGTNTGELFF.